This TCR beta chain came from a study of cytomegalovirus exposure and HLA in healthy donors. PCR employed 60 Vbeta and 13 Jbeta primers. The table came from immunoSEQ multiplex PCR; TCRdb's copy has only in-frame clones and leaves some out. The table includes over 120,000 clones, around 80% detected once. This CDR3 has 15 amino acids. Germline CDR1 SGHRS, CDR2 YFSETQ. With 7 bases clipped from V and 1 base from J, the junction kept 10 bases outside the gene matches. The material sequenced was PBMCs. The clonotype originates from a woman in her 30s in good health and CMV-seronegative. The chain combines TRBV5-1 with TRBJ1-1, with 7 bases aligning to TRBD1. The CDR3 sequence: CASQLQGEWNTEAFF. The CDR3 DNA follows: TGCGCCAGCCAACTCCAGGGGGAGTGGAACACTGAAGCTTTCTTT. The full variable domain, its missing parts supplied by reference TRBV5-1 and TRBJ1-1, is KAGVTQTPRYLIKTRGQQVTLSCSPISGHRSVSWYQQTPGQGLQFLFEYFSETQRNKGNFPGRFSGRQFSNSRSEMNVSTLELGDSALYLCASQLQGEWNTEAFFGQGTRLTVV.